This paragraph covers one T cell receptor beta chain sequence. The target of this receptor is not known. The sample holds no much larger clone one base away, and base qualities are not on file. The germline V gene encodes CDR1 LGHDT and CDR2 YNNKEL (reference sequence). The V end loses 4 bases and the J end loses 9 bases, and a stretch of 13 bases separates them. The CDR3 holds 13 amino acids from the cysteine to the phenylalanine. This entry keeps only the CDR3 DNA: 39 bases, framed from base 1. The time point label, as the study defines it: about 28 days (+/-7) after the second vaccine dose. The treatment or condition label for this specimen denotes: meningococcal conjugate vaccine given as trial control. The vaccinee samples were drawn from two UK trials, COV001 and COV002, one of which was a single-blind randomized controlled phase 2/3 trial testing AZD1222 (ChAdOx1 nCoV-19) in healthy adults. Trial participant PBMC samples were collected at day 0 and day 28 after the second dose for TCRbeta chain sequencing.

The CDR3 regions of human TCRbeta chains were analyzed by immunosequencing. From the authors' description of their analysis: Repertoire TCRs were matched against a reference library of SARS-CoV-2-specific TCRs generated with the MIRA antigen-specificity platform. Breadth was defined as the fraction of unique TCRs that were SARS-CoV-2-associated. Depth was defined as the fraction of total T cells that were SARS-CoV-2-associated. Using the MIRA data, each spike-specific TCR was assigned both to the spike region to which the TCR was reactive and to a CD4 or CD8 class. Log10-transformed breadth and depth values were compared by one-way ANOVA with Sidak's multiple comparisons tests. TCRdb obtained this table from immuneACCESS and retained in-frame rearrangements with V and J assigned. These tables miss some clones; where compared with another copy, unresolved V genes account for less than half of the shortfall, and the remainder is unexplained. That table furnishes V, J and clone size, whereas the DNA furnished D and trimming. This sample comprises fewer than 200,000 clones, approximately 94% of them detected only once. The ten top clones hold around 3.6% of the sample.

This sample was taken from a study of T cell responses to AZD1222 COVID-19 vaccine (dated by TCRdb to 2020 to 2023). Looking at the study overall: TCR sequencing was performed for 230 to 250 trial participants, of whom around 210 were given two doses of AZD1222 and around 26 were given two doses of MenACWY control vaccine. Trial participants were enrolled by age into subgroups of 18-55, 56-69 and 70-plus years, and about 150, 27 and 61 TCR-sequenced participants, respectively, were included in these subgroups.

Broad study findings and their caveats: In the small 56-69-year group, the increase in depth fell short of significance, most likely because of low power. Only five to seven AZD1222 recipients were SARS-CoV-2 seropositive at baseline, limiting conclusions about previously exposed vaccinees. Participants were mostly white British and included more females than males, and it was suggested by the authors that clonal diversity may have been underestimated. The vaccine-associated CD4 TCRs covered the entire spike protein, and the dominant responses fell in regions 160-218 and 743-854. Nearly half of unique spike-specific TCRs reportedly recognized epitopes outside regions mutated in the B.1.351 and B.1.1.7 variants. After two AZD1222 doses, both the breadth and the depth of spike-specific TCRs were significantly higher than at day 0 and than in MenACWY recipients. Because no day 14 peak-response samples were available, the repertoires could be characterized only after the peak T cell response.

This TCR derives from an adult who received the MenACWY meningococcal vaccine as a control. The chain uses TRBV3-1 (or the pseudogene TRBV3-2) and TRBJ2-1; TRBD2 is a weak D gene call, 5 bases matching. Sequencing used peripheral blood, obtained 28 days after the second dose of the MenACWY control vaccine. The DNA reads TGTGCCAGCAGCCGGACTCGTACGGGTGAGCAGTTCTTC. This encodes CASSRTRTGEQFF.